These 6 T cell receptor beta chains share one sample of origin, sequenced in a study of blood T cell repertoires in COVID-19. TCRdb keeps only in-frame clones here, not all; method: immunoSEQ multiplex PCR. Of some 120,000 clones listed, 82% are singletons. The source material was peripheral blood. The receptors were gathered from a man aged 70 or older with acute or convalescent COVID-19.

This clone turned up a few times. CDR3 residues: CASSPGGSQPQHF. CDR3 nucleotide sequence: TGTGCCAGCAGCCCAGGGGGCTCCCAGCCCCAGCATTTT. V usage is TRBV9 and J usage is TRBJ1-5; 8 nucleotides match TRBD1. V gave up 4 bases and J gave up 7 bases; unmatched junction bases: 4. CDR1 is SGDLS, CDR2 YYNGEE, per germline. The CDR3 totals 13 residues.

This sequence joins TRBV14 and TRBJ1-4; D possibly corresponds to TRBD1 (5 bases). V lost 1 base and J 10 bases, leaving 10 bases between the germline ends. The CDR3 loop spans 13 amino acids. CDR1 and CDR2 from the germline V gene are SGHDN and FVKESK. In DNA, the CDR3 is TGTGCCAGCAGCCAAGCCCGCGGGGGAAAACTGTTTTTT. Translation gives CASSQARGGKLFF.

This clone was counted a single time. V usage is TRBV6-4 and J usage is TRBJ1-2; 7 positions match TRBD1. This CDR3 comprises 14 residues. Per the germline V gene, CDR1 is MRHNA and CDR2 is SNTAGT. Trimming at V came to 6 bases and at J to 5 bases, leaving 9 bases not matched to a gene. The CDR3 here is CASRQGQGEYGYTF. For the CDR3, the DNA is TGTGCCAGCAGGCAGGGCCAGGGGGAGTATGGCTACACCTTC.

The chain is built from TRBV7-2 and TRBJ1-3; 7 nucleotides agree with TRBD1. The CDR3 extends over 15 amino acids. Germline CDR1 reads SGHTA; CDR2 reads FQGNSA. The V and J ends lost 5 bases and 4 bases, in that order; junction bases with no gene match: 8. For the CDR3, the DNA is TGTGCCAGCAGCAAAGACAGGGCGGGAGGAAACACCATATATTTT. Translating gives CASSKDRAGGNTIYF.

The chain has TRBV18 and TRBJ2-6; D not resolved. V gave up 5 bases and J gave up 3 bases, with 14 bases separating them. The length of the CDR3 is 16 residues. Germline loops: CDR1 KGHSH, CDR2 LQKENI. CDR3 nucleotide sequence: TGTGCCAGCTCAGGTACTGGAGCCTTTGGGGCCAACGTCCTGACTTTC. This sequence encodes CASSGTGAFGANVLTF.

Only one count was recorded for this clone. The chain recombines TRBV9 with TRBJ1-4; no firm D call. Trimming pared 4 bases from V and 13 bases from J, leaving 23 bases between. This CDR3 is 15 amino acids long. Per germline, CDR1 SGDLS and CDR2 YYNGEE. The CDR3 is CASSPGEQFINTLFF. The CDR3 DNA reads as TGTGCCAGCAGCCCCGGGGAACAGTTTATAAACACACTGTTTTTT.